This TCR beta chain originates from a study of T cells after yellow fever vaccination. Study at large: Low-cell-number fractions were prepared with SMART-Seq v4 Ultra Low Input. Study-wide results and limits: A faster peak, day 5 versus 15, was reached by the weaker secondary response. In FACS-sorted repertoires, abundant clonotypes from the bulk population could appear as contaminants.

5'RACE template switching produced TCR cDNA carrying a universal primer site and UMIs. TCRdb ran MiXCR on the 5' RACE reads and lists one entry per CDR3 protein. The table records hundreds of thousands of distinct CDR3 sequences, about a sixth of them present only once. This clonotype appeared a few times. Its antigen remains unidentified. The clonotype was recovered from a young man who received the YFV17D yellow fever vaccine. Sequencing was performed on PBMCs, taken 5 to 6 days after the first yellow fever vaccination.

CDR3 residues: CASSTIGTGEETQYF. The CDR3 bases are TGTGCCAGCAGCACGATCGGGACAGGGGAAGAGACCCAGTACTTC. The V call is TRBV11-2, the J call TRBJ2-5, with 10 bases fitting TRBD1. Unmatched junction bases numbered 6, after V lost 5 bases and J lost 3 bases. The CDR3 covers 15 residues. Germline V gives CDR1 SGHAT, CDR2 FQNNGV.